This TCR beta chain came from a study of lymphopenia after photon versus proton radiotherapy. Study-level findings and limits: Survival link was tested only in deceased patients; proton benefit remains a possibility. In patients who died, overall survival fell as post-nadir TCR diversity dropped more. Under photons, naive T cells and diversity fell while effector/memory populations rose. After the lymphocyte nadir, photon-treated repertoires showed oligoclonal expansion, especially of CD8+ Temra cells.

A remark on this clone: Its matching antigen is unknown.

TCRdb's table, derived via immunoSEQ multiplex PCR, lists solely in-frame clones and lacks some. The sample yields about 4,900 clones, around 88% seen once. Trimming at V came to 6 bases and at J to 7 bases, leaving 6 bases not matched to a gene. This CDR3 region has 13 residues. Germline V gene data show CDR1 as ENHRY and CDR2 as SYGVKD. The rearrangement links TRBV10-3 to TRBJ1-5, with 7 bases aligning to TRBD1. This sample comprised peripheral blood, obtained from a patient treated with photon-based radiotherapy. The receptor's source is a man older than 75 with cholangiocarcinoma. The CDR3 sequence is CAIRDRVGQPQHF. The CDR3 DNA reads as TGTGCCATCAGAGACAGGGTAGGGCAGCCCCAGCATTTT.